These 19 T cell receptor beta chains were all obtained from the same sample, sequenced in a study of blood T cell repertoires in COVID-19. Profiled with immunoSEQ multiplex PCR; TCRdb holds only in-frame clones, not every one. The table has about 130,000 clones, approximately 82% seen once; the top ten hold 10% to 11%. Sequenced material: peripheral blood. The origin of the receptors is a man aged 55 to 70 who had recovered from COVID-19.

The chain is built from TRBV4-3 and TRBJ1-2; D unresolved. Trimming took 1 base from V and 7 from J, leaving 10 bases between them. Germline CDR1 reads LGHNA; CDR2 reads YSLEER. CDR3 size: 13 residues. CDR3 in amino acids: CASSQVEGSGYTF. DNA of the CDR3: TGCGCCAGCAGCCAAGTGGAGGGTAGTGGCTACACCTTC.

This clone was recorded once. The chain couples TRBV28 to TRBJ1-5; D perhaps matches TRBD1 (5 bases). CDR1 MDHEN and CDR2 SYDVKM come from the germline V gene. Trimming took 1 base from V and 5 from J, leaving 9 bases between them. The CDR3 is 14 amino acids. CDR3: CASSLSVGHQPQHF. CDR3 in DNA: TGTGCCAGCAGTTTATCAGTGGGGCATCAGCCCCAGCATTTT.

This chain joins TRBV9 and TRBJ2-2; tentative D call: TRBD2 (6 bases). Germline CDR1 and CDR2: SGDLS and YYNGEE. CDR3 length equals 16 residues. V lost 0 bases and J 0 bases, leaving 9 bases between the germline ends. In DNA, the CDR3 is TGTGCCAGCAGCGTAGATCGGGGGACGAACACCGGGGAGCTGTTTTTT. Residues: CASSVDRGTNTGELFF. Full variable domain (missing parts from reference TRBV9 and TRBJ2-2): DSGVTQTPKHLITATGQRVTLRCSPRSGDLSVYWYQQSLDQGLQFLIQYYNGEERAKGNILERFSAQQFPDLHSELNLSSLELGDSALYFCASSVDRGTNTGELFFGEGSRLTVL.

V usage is TRBV9 and J usage is TRBJ2-3, with 10 nucleotides matching TRBD1. CDR3 length: 16 amino acids. The junction had 11 bases not matched to a gene; V was cut back by 4 bases and J by 6 bases. In germline, CDR1 is SGDLS, CDR2 YYNGEE. The CDR3: CASSLRPGQGWDTQYF. CDR3 nucleotides: TGTGCCAGCAGCTTACGTCCGGGACAGGGGTGGGATACGCAGTATTTT.

V is TRBV6-6 and J is TRBJ1-2; D remains unclear. Germline V gene lookup returns CDR1 MNHNY and CDR2 SVGAGI (reference sequence). V lost 5 bases to trimming and J lost 3 bases, with 13 bases between them. CDR3 length equals 14 residues. In nucleotides, the CDR3 is TGTGCCAGCAGTACCCCGGGGTTTTACTATGGCTACACCTTC. Protein sequence: CASSTPGFYYGYTF.

V gene TRBV9 combines with J gene TRBJ2-7; 9 bases line up with TRBD1. This CDR3 is built from 14 residues. The germline gives CDR1 SGDLS, CDR2 YYNGEE. Trimming took 7 bases from V and 6 from J; bases not matched to a gene: 11. The CDR3 DNA reads as TGTGCCAGCTCCCTAGAGCCGGGACAGGGCGAGCAGTACTTC. This encodes CASSLEPGQGEQYF. Complete variable domain (other parts from reference TRBV9 and TRBJ2-7): DSGVTQTPKHLITATGQRVTLRCSPRSGDLSVYWYQQSLDQGLQFLIQYYNGEERAKGNILERFSAQQFPDLHSELNLSSLELGDSALYFCASSLEPGQGEQYFGPGTRLTVT.

In DNA, the CDR3 is TGTGCCAGCAGCTTAGGACAGGGGGATATGAGTGAGCAGTACTTC. Translated: CASSLGQGDMSEQYF. The rearrangement links TRBV11-3 to TRBJ2-7, with TRBD1 matching 9 bases. Germline CDR1 is SGHNT and CDR2 is YENEEA. The CDR3 length is 15 residues. Unmatched junction bases numbered 8, after V lost 1 base and J lost 7 bases. Combining the CDR3 with reference TRBV11-3 and TRBJ2-7 gives the whole variable domain EAGVVQSPRYKIIEKKQPVAFWCNPISGHNTLYWYLQNLGQGPELLIRYENEEAVDDSQLPKDRFSAERLKGVDSTLKIQPAELGDSAVYLCASSLGQGDMSEQYFGPGTRLTVT.

This clone was recorded only once. V usage is TRBV7-9 and J usage is TRBJ1-2; D may be TRBD1 (5 bases). V was clipped by 4 bases and J by 1 base, with 13 bases between them. Germline lookup yields CDR1 SEHNR and CDR2 FQNEAQ (reference sequence). The CDR3 has 15 residues. This CDR3 reads CASSSDAGLNYGYTF. In nucleotides, the CDR3 is TGTGCCAGCAGCTCAGACGCGGGGCTTAACTATGGCTACACCTTC.

V gene TRBV27 combines with J gene TRBJ2-1; 11 bases are a match to TRBD2. The CDR3 runs to 19 residues. J gave up 0 bases and V 0 bases, and 7 bases lay outside the gene matches. Germline assignment: CDR1 MNHEY and CDR2 SMNVEV (reference sequence). CDR3 region: CASSLSGLAGFSSYNEQFF. The CDR3 nucleotides are TGTGCCAGCAGTTTATCCGGACTAGCGGGTTTTAGCTCCTACAATGAGCAGTTCTTC.

The V gene is TRBV6-5, the J gene TRBJ1-5; TRBD1 is a possible D gene (5 bases). CDR3 size: 13 residues. The germline V gene encodes CDR1 MNHEY and CDR2 SVGAGI. Trimming removed 5 bases from V and 9 bases from J, with 14 bases in between. The chain's CDR3 is CASSLDTGLPQHF. As DNA, the CDR3 is TGTGCCAGCAGTCTCGACACAGGTCTGCCCCAGCATTTT.

This clone was seen once. The J gene is TRBJ1-1, the V gene TRBV7-2; 7 bases line up with TRBD1. The CDR3 extends over 13 amino acids. Trimming at V came to 2 bases and at J to 3 bases, leaving 0 bases not matched to a gene. Germline V gene lookup returns CDR1 SGHTA and CDR2 FQGNSA. CDR3 nucleotides: TGTGCCAGCAGCTTAACAGGGGACACTGAAGCTTTCTTT. Translation gives CASSLTGDTEAFF.

The V and J genes are TRBV4-3 and TRBJ1-1; the match to TRBD1 covers 9 bases. The V and J ends lost 4 bases and 1 base, in that order; junction bases with no gene match: 4. Germline V gene data show CDR1 as LGHNA and CDR2 as YSLEER. The CDR3 extends over 15 amino acids. CDR3 in DNA: TGCGCCAGCAGCCGCACAGGGGGCTCGAACACTGAAGCTTTCTTT. Amino acid sequence: CASSRTGGSNTEAFF.

The chain recombines TRBV7-8 with TRBJ1-4; 11 bases align to TRBD1. V lost 4 bases, J lost 7 bases, and 5 bases stayed unmatched. The germline gives CDR1 SGHVS, CDR2 FQNEAQ. This CDR3 has 15 amino acids. As DNA, the CDR3 is TGTGCCAGCAGCTCGGACAGGGGGCGAGGTGAAAAACTGTTTTTT. This sequence encodes CASSSDRGRGEKLFF.

The rearrangement links TRBV4-2 to TRBJ1-1; D is ambiguous. This CDR3 is 14 amino acids long. Germline V gene lookup returns CDR1 LGHNA and CDR2 YNFKEQ. With 1 base removed from V and 2 bases from J, the gap between germline ends came to 8 bases. The CDR3 coding sequence is TGTGCCAGCAGCCAAGGAGGGATTAACACTGAAGCTTTCTTT. Translated: CASSQGGINTEAFF.

This clone was seen only once. V usage is TRBV2 and J usage is TRBJ2-2, with 8 bases fitting TRBD2. This CDR3 contains 16 residues. J was trimmed by 3 bases and V by 4 bases; bases with no gene match: 7. CDR1 is SNHLY, CDR2 FYNNEI, per germline. The CDR3 loop is CASSAYGGGDTGELFF. In DNA, the CDR3 is TGTGCCAGCAGTGCCTACGGGGGGGGCGACACCGGGGAGCTGTTTTTT.

This chain joins TRBV24-1 and TRBJ1-2, with 7 bases fitting TRBD1. The CDR3 has 16 amino acids. Germline-derived CDR1 and CDR2 are KGHDR and SFDVKD. The V and J ends lost 5 bases and 3 bases, in that order; junction bases with no gene match: 11. CDR3 amino acids: CATSVPTGEGDYGYTF. The DNA for the CDR3 is TGTGCCACCAGTGTCCCTACAGGGGAAGGGGACTATGGCTACACCTTC.

The CDR3 DNA reads TGCGCCAGCAGCCAGCTCGGAGGGTACAATGAGCAGTTCTTC. Its protein is CASSQLGGYNEQFF. The chain employs TRBV4-3 and TRBJ2-1, with D possibly matching TRBD2 (6 bases). V gave up 3 bases and J gave up 4 bases, with 10 bases separating them. This CDR3 has 14 residues. CDR1 and CDR2 from the germline V gene are LGHNA and YSLEER.

CDR3 loop: CASTPTGLPQHF. CDR3 nucleotides: TGTGCCAGCACTCCTACTGGGCTGCCCCAGCATTTT. The chain joins TRBV2 to TRBJ1-5; no reliable D call. The CDR3 length is 12 residues. CDR1 is SNHLY, CDR2 FYNNEI, per germline. Deletions cut 7 bases from V and 9 bases from J, with 13 bases between.

V is TRBV15 and J is TRBJ2-7; D may be TRBD1 (6 bases). The CDR3 is 15 residues long. The V end was cut by 0 bases, the J end by 6 bases, with 15 bases between. Germline assignment: CDR1 LNHNV and CDR2 YYDKDF (reference sequence). CDR3 coding DNA: TGTGCCACCAGCAGAGATACGGCAGGGGACCGCGAGCAGTACTTC. Its translation: CATSRDTAGDREQYF. Using reference TRBV15 and TRBJ2-7 for the parts outside the CDR3, the full variable domain is DAMVIQNPRYQVTQFGKPVTLSCSQTLNHNVMYWYQQKSSQAPKLLFHYYDKDFNNEADTPDNFQSRRPNTSFCFLDIRSPGLGDTAMYLCATSRDTAGDREQYFGPGTRLTVT.